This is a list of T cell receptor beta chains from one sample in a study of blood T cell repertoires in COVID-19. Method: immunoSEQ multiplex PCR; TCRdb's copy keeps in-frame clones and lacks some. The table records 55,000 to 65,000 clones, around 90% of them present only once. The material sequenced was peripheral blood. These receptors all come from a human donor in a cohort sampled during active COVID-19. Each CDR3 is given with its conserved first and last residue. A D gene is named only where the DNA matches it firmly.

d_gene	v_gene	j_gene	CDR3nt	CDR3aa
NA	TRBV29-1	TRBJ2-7	TGCAGCGTTTCGTTCAGCTCCTACGAGCAGTACTTC	CSVSFSSYEQYF
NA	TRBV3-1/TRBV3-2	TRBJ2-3	TGTGCCAGCAGCCAAGTAACGACGGACAACACAGATACGCAGTATTTT	CASSQVTTDNTDTQYF
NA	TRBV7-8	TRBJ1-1	TGTGCCAGCAGCCCAAAGGGAGATCTAGTGAACACTGAAGCTTTCTTT	CASSPKGDLVNTEAFF
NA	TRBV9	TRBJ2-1	TGTGCCAGCAGCGCACGGGAGAACTCCTACAATGAGCAGTTCTTC	CASSARENSYNEQFF
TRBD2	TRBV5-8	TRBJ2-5	TGTGCCAGCAGCCTCGAGGGACTAGTGGGGGAGACCCAGTACTTC	CASSLEGLVGETQYF
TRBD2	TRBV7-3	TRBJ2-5	TGTGCCAGCAGCTTAACGACTAGCGGGAGAGAGACCCAGTACTTC	CASSLTTSGRETQYF
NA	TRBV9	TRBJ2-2	TGTGCCAGCAGCGTAGGCCCCCCTAGCGCGTACACCGGGGAGCTGTTTTTT	CASSVGPPSAYTGELFF
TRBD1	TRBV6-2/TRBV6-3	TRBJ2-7	TGTGCCAGCAGTTACCCCGAGACAGGGGAGCAGTACTTC	CASSYPETGEQYF
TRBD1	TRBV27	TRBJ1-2	TGTGCCAGCAGTTTAGGGGGAAACAGGGGGCCCTATGGCTACACCTTC	CASSLGGNRGPYGYTF
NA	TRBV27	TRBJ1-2	TGTGCCAGCAGTTTCCACAGGGTGTCGGACTATGGCTACACCTTC	CASSFHRVSDYGYTF
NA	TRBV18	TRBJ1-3	TGTGCCAGCTCACCCCTCCTAGGAGTCCCCTCTGGAAACACCATATATTTT	CASSPLLGVPSGNTIYF
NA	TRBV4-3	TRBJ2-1	TGCGCCAGCAGCTCCACTAGGACGATCTACAATGAGCAGTTCTTC	CASSSTRTIYNEQFF
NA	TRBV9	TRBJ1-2	TGTGCCAGCAGCGTAGTTAATACAGGGATGAGTGGCTACACCTTC	CASSVVNTGMSGYTF